This TCR beta chain was retrieved from a study of T cell responses to AZD1222 COVID-19 vaccine. On the study more broadly: Doses given second, at about 4 or about 12 weeks, were pooled.

About this clone itself: Its matching antigen is unknown.

V lost 7 bases and J lost 1, with 9 bases in between. This CDR3 has 13 residues. CDR1 and CDR2 from the germline V gene are KGHDR and SFDVKD. The study, taken as a whole, reports: Just five to seven AZD1222 recipients tested seropositive at baseline. Unmutated regions of variants are reportedly targeted by nearly half of spike-specific TCRs.

Clones were read by immunoSEQ multiplex PCR, and TCRdb kept only the in-frame ones, dropping some. The table includes roughly 140,000 clones, about nine tenths detected once. J is TRBJ1-1 and V is TRBV24-1; the D is unclear. The source was peripheral blood, collected on day 0 of AZD1222 vaccination. The source of this sequence is an adult in good health. This CDR3 reads CATSLGPNTEAFF. DNA for the CDR3: TGTGCCACCAGCTTAGGGCCGAACACTGAAGCTTTCTTT.